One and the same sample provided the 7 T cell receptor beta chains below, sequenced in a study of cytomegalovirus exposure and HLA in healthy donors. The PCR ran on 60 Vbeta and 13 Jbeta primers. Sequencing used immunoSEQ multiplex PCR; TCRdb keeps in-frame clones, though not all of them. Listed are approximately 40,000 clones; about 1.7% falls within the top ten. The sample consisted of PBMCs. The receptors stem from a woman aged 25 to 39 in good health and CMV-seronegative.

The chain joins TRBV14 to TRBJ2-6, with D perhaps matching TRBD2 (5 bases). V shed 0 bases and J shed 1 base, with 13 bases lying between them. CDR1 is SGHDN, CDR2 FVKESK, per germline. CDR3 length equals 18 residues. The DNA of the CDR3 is TGTGCCAGCAGCCAAGAGGACGGGAAGGCTTCTGGGGCCAACGTCCTGACTTTC. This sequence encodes CASSQEDGKASGANVLTF.

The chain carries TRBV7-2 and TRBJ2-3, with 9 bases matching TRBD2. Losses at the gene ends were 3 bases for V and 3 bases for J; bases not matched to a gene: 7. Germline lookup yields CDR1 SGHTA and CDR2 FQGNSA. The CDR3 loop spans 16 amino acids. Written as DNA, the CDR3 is TGTGCCAGCAGCTTGATCGGGACTAGCCGGACAGATACGCAGTATTTT. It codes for CASSLIGTSRTDTQYF.

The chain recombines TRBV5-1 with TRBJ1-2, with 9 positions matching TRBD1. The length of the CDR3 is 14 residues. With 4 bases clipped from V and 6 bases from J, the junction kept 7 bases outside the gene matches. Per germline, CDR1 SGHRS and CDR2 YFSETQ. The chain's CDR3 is CASSEYRGRDGYTF. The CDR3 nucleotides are TGCGCCAGCAGCGAGTACAGGGGGCGGGATGGCTACACCTTC.

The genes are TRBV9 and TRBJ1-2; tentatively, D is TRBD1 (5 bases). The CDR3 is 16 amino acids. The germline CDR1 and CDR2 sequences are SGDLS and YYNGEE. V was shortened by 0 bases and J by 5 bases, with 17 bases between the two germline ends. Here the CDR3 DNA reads TGTGCCAGCAGCGTAGTGCCTAAGCCGCAGGGTTATGGCTACACCTTC. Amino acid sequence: CASSVVPKPQGYGYTF.

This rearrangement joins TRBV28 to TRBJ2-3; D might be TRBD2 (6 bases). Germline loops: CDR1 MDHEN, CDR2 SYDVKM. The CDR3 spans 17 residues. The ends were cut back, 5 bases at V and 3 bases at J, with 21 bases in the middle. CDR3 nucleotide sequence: TGTGCCAGCAGTATCGGGGGTGCGGCATTGTGGACAGATACGCAGTATTTT. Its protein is CASSIGGAALWTDTQYF.

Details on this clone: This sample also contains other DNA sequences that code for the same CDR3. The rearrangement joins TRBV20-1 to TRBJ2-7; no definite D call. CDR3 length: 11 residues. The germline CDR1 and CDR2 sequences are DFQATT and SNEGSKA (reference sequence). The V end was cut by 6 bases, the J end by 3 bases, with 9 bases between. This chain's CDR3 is CSAITDYEQYF. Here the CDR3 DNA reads TGCAGTGCCATAACAGACTACGAGCAGTACTTC.

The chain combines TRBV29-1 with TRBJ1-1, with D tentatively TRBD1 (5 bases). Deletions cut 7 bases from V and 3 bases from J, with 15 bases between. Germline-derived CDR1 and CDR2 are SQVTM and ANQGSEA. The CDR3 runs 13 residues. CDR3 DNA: TGCAGCGGAATAGGACAAGCCGACACTGAAGCTTTCTTT. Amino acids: CSGIGQADTEAFF.